The 15 T cell receptor beta chains in this list originate from one sample, sequenced in a study of blood T cell repertoires in COVID-19. Using immunoSEQ multiplex PCR, the repertoire was profiled, and TCRdb retains in-frame clones only, with some absent. The table has about 380,000 clones, approximately 81% seen once. The sequenced sample was peripheral blood. The receptors shown here come from a woman aged 18-35 years with acute or convalescent COVID-19.

The sample holds one count of this clone. The chain carries TRBV20-1 and TRBJ1-4, with 12 bases that match TRBD1. This CDR3 contains 16 residues. Germline assignment: CDR1 DFQATT and CDR2 SNEGSKA (reference sequence). V shed 3 bases, J shed 7 bases, and the junction held 9 bases outside the gene matches. The CDR3 loop is CSASLPGQGAFEKLFF. Here the CDR3 DNA reads TGCAGTGCTAGTCTTCCGGGACAGGGGGCTTTTGAAAAACTGTTTTTT.

The chain couples TRBV30 to TRBJ2-7, with D maybe TRBD1 (6 bases). The CDR3 extends over 12 amino acids. In germline, CDR1 is GTSNPN, CDR2 SVGIG (reference sequence). Deletions cut 8 bases from V and 1 base from J, with 12 bases between. CDR3 region: CAANRASYEQYF. The CDR3 DNA is TGTGCCGCGAACAGGGCGTCCTACGAGCAGTACTTC.

The rearrangement links TRBV19 to TRBJ2-3; 9 nucleotides line up with TRBD1. Per germline, CDR1 LNHDA and CDR2 SQIVND (reference sequence). The ends lost 4 bases at V and 5 bases at J; junction bases unmatched: 7. This CDR3 is 15 amino acids long. CDR3 amino acids: CASSNLGQGKDTQYF. CDR3 sequence (DNA): TGTGCCAGTAGTAATCTAGGACAGGGGAAAGATACGCAGTATTTT.

The rearrangement joins TRBV2 to TRBJ1-1, with TRBD1 matching over 9 bases. The CDR3 extends over 14 amino acids. Germline V gene lookup returns CDR1 SNHLY and CDR2 FYNNEI. Trimming removed 4 bases from V and 5 bases from J; junction bases left unmatched: 5. CDR3 residues: CASSAGTGKTEAFF. The CDR3, as DNA: TGTGCCAGCAGTGCGGGGACAGGGAAGACTGAAGCTTTCTTT.

The chain has TRBV6-5 and TRBJ1-1; no definite D call. The length of the CDR3 is 13 residues. Germline lookup yields CDR1 MNHEY and CDR2 SVGAGI. Trimming pared 6 bases from V and 5 bases from J, leaving 13 bases between. The CDR3: CASSRGLLTEAFF. The CDR3 bases are TGTGCCAGCAGCCGCGGACTGCTAACTGAAGCTTTCTTT.

The chain is built from TRBV28 and TRBJ1-3; D remains ambiguous. The CDR3 spans 17 residues. Germline values: CDR1 MDHEN, CDR2 SYDVKM. V was cut by 1 base and J by 0 bases, with 13 bases left in between. This CDR3 is CASSLFPYSLSGNTIYF. The CDR3 DNA is TGTGCCAGCAGTTTATTCCCCTACAGTCTCTCTGGAAACACCATATATTTT.

J is TRBJ1-3 and V is TRBV3-1 (or the pseudogene TRBV3-2); perhaps TRBD1 as D (6 bases). The CDR3 is 16 amino acids. In germline, CDR1 is LGHDT, CDR2 YNNKEL (reference sequence). V shed 0 bases and J shed 2 bases, with 11 bases lying between them. The CDR3 bases are TGTGCCAGCAGCCAAGACACCCCAGGGGCTGGAAACACCATATATTTT. This encodes CASSQDTPGAGNTIYF.

The count of this clone is one. The chain couples TRBV5-8 to TRBJ2-1; tentative D call: TRBD2 (6 bases). The CDR3 consists of 12 residues. Per the germline V gene, CDR1 is SGHTS and CDR2 is YDEGEE. The V end was cut by 3 bases, the J end by 5 bases, with 6 bases between. In DNA, the CDR3 is TGTGCCAGCAGCTCGGGAGACAATGAGCAGTTCTTC. This gives the protein CASSSGDNEQFF.

The chain couples TRBV5-1 to TRBJ2-7; 7 bases match TRBD2. CDR1 and CDR2 from the germline V gene are SGHRS and YFSETQ. V gave up 0 bases and J gave up 3 bases; unmatched junction bases: 3. This CDR3 comprises 14 residues. The CDR3 coding sequence is TGCGCCAGCAGCTTGGACGCGGGGGACTACGAGCAGTACTTC. Translated, it gives CASSLDAGDYEQYF.

The J gene is TRBJ1-5, the V gene TRBV7-3; the D gene is possibly TRBD1 (6 bases). Trimming cost V 5 bases and J 9 bases, with 14 bases left between them. Germline assignment: CDR1 SGHTA and CDR2 FQGTGA. The CDR3 covers 13 residues. The CDR3 here is CASSEGRGLPQHF. The CDR3 nucleotides read TGTGCCAGCAGCGAAGGCAGGGGCCTGCCCCAGCATTTT. Looking up the rest from reference TRBV7-3 and TRBJ1-5 gives the full variable domain: GAGVSQTPSNKVTEKGKYVELRCDPISGHTALYWYRQSLGQGPEFLIYFQGTGAADDSGLPNDRFFAVRPEGSVSTLKIQRTERGDSAVYLCASSEGRGLPQHFGDGTRLSIL.

V gene TRBV10-3 combines with J gene TRBJ2-1; no reliable D call. The germline gives CDR1 ENHRY, CDR2 SYGVKD. Trimming left V 4 bases short and J 6 bases short, with 10 bases between. This CDR3 has 13 amino acids. The CDR3 sequence: CAISVDMFNEQFF. The DNA of the CDR3 is TGTGCCATCAGTGTAGACATGTTCAATGAGCAGTTCTTC.

This chain links TRBV2 with TRBJ2-2, with TRBD1 matching over 7 bases. Trimming removed 4 bases from V and 7 bases from J; junction bases left unmatched: 6. Germline CDR1 reads SNHLY; CDR2 reads FYNNEI. CDR3 length equals 14 residues. Written as DNA, the CDR3 is TGTGCCAGCAGTGGCGACAGGGAAGACGGGGAGCTGTTTTTT. Translating it yields CASSGDREDGELFF.

This clone was counted a few times. V usage is TRBV28 and J usage is TRBJ2-7; D ambiguous. Germline assignment: CDR1 MDHEN and CDR2 SYDVKM. V was pared by 6 bases and J by 4 bases, with 16 bases between. The CDR3 is made up of 14 amino acids. The CDR3 here is CASRQMEILYEQYF. CDR3 in DNA: TGTGCCAGCAGACAAATGGAGATCCTGTACGAGCAGTACTTC.

This chain links TRBV13 with TRBJ2-7; TRBD1 aligns across 10 bases. CDR1 and CDR2 (germline): PRHDT, FYEKMQ (reference sequence). This CDR3 is built from 16 residues. V shed 1 base, J shed 0 bases, and the junction held 3 bases outside the gene matches. The DNA for the CDR3 is TGTGCCAGCAGCTTAGAGCGGACAGGGGGCTCCTACGAGCAGTACTTC. It is translated as CASSLERTGGSYEQYF.

This clone was counted between two and nine times. The chain is built from TRBV5-1 and TRBJ1-6; D gene ambiguous. This CDR3 has 19 amino acids. CDR1 and CDR2 (germline): SGHRS, YFSETQ. Trimming pared 2 bases from V and 0 bases from J, leaving 18 bases between. The CDR3 reads CASSLHWAPEASYNSPLHF. As DNA, the CDR3 is TGCGCCAGCAGCTTACACTGGGCTCCGGAAGCCTCCTATAATTCACCCCTCCACTTT.